The entry below gives a single TCR beta chain sequence along with its context. Sequencing was performed with immunoSEQ multiplex PCR; in TCRdb, only in-frame clones are kept and a portion is missing. The table shows fewer than 300,000 clones, with over 75% occurring only once. Two negative PCRs, clearance, or symptom resolution had been documented for recovered Cohort 3 donors. These data come from a study of blood T cell repertoires in COVID-19. Study in general: Samples taken during acute and convalescent COVID-19 were collected in the United States, Italy and Spain. T cells, B-cell-depleted T cells, or PBMCs supplied cDNA or gDNA.

The sequence was obtained from a woman aged 30 to 39 who had recovered from COVID-19. Sequenced: PBMCs or T cells enriched from blood (not recorded which).

The chain's CDR3 is CASSRTSGSHEQYF. The DNA for the CDR3 is TGTGCCAGCAGTCGGACTAGCGGGAGCCACGAGCAGTACTTC. This rearrangement joins TRBV9 to TRBJ2-7, with 13 bases aligning to TRBD2. CDR3 size: 14 residues. Trimming removed 5 bases from V and 5 bases from J; junction bases left unmatched: 4. Germline CDR1 reads SGDLS; CDR2 reads YYNGEE.